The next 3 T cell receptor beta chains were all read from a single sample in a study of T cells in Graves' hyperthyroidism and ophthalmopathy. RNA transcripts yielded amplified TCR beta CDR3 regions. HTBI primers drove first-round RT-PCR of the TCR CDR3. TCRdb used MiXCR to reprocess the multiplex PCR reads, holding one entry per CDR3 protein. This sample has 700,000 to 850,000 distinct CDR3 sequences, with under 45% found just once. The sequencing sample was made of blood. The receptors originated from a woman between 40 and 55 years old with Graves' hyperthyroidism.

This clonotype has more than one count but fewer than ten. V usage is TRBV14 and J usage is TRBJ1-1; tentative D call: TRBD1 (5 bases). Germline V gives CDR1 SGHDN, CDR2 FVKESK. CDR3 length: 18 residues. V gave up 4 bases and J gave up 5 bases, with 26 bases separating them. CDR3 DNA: TGTGCCAGCAGCCCTATCCAGGGAATCGGAAGAGGACGGACTGAAGCTTTCTTT. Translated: CASSPIQGIGRGRTEAFF.

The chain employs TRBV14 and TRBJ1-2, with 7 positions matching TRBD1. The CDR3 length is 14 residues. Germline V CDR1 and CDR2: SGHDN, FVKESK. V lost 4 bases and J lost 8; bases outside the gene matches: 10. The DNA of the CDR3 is TGTGCCAGCAGCCCTATCGGGGAGGGGGCCGGCTACACCTTC. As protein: CASSPIGEGAGYTF.

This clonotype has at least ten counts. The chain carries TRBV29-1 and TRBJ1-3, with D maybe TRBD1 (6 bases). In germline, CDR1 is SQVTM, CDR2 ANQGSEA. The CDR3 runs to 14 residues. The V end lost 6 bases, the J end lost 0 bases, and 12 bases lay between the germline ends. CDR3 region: CSVGQSGSGNTIYF. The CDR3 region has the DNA TGCAGCGTCGGACAGTCCGGCTCTGGAAACACCATATATTTT. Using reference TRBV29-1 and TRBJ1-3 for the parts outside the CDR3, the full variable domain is SAVISQKPSRDICQRGTSLTIQCQVDSQVTMMFWYRQQPGQSLTLIATANQGSEATYESGFVIDKFPISRPNLTFSTLTVSNMSPEDSSIYLCSVGQSGSGNTIYFGEGSWLTVV.